The TCR beta chain under discussion was sequenced for a study of blood T cells in healthy people across ages. As concerns this clonotype: Its specificity is unknown.

Through a sample-barcoded 5' primer and a J-beta primer mix, a second PCR was run for about 7 to 12 cycles. TCRdb re-derived calls from the 5' RACE reads in MiXCR, one entry per CDR3 protein. The data show around 800,000 distinct CDR3 sequences, around 62% seen once. Germline V gene sequence: CDR1 LGHDT, CDR2 YNNKEL (reference sequence). Trimming at V came to 6 bases and at J to 5 bases, leaving 10 bases not matched to a gene. The CDR3 has 16 residues. General study points: More naive CD4+ cells and higher diversity marked long-lived donors relative to aged donors.

The receptor was derived from a man under 40 in good health. Sequenced input: blood. This chain connects TRBV3-1 to TRBJ2-1; 10 nucleotides align to TRBD1. The DNA for the CDR3 is TGTGCCAGCAGAAGACATGCGGGGACAGGGGACAATGAGCAGTTCTTC. Protein: CASRRHAGTGDNEQFF.